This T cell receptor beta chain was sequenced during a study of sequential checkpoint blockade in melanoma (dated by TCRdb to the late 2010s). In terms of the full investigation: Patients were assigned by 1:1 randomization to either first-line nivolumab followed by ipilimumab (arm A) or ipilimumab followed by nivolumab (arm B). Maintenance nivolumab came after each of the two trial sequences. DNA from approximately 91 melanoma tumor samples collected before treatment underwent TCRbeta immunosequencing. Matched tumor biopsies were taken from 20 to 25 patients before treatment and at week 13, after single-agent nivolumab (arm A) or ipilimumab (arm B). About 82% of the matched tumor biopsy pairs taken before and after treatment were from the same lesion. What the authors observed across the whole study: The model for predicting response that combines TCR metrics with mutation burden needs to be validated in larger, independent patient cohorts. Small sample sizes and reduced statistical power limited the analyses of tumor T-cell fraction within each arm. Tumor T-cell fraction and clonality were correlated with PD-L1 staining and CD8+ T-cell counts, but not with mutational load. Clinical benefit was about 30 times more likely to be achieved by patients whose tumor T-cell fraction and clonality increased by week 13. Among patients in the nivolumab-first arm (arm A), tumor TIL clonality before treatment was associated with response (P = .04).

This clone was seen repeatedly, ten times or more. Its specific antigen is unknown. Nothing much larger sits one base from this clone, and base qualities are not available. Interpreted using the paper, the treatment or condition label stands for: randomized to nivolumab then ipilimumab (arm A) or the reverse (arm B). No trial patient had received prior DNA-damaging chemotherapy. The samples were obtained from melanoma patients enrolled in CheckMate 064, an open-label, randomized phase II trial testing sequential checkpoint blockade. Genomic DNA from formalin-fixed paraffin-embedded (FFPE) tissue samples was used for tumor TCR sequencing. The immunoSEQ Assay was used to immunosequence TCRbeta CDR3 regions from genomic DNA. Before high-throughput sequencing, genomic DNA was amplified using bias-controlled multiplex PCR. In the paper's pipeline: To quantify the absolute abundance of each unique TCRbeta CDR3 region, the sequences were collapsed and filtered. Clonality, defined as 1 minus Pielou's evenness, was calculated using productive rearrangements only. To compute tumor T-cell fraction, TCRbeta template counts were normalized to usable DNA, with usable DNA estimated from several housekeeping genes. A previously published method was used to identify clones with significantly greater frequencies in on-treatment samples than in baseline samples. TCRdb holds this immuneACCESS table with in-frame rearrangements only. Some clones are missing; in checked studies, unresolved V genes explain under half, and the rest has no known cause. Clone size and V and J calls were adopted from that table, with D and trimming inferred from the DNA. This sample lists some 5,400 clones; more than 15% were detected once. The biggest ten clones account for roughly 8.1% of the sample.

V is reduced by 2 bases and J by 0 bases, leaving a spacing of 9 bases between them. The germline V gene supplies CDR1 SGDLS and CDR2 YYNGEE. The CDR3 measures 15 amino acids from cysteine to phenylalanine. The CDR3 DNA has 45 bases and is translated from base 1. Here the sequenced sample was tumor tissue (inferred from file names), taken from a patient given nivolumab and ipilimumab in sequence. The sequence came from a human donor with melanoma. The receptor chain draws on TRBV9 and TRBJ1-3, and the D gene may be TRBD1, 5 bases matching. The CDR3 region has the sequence CASSVQGYSGNTIYF. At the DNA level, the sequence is TGTGCCAGCAGCGTGCAGGGATACTCTGGAAACACCATATATTTT. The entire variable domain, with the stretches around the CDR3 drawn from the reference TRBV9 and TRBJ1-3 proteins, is DSGVTQTPKHLITATGQRVTLRCSPRSGDLSVYWYQQSLDQGLQFLIQYYNGEERAKGNILERFSAQQFPDLHSELNLSSLELGDSALYFCASSVQGYSGNTIYFGEGSWLTVV.